Included here is one TCR beta chain sequence, with context. What it binds is unknown. Germline V gene sequence: CDR1 SGHRS, CDR2 YFSETQ. The trim removed 7 bases at V and 3 bases at J, leaving 4 bases unmatched. This CDR3 has 14 residues. This entry comes from a study of Ad26.COV2.S vaccination and SARS-CoV-2 variants. About the research overall: Intramuscular Ad26.COV2.S at 5x10^10 or 1x10^11 viral particles. The study's findings and limits: Analyses of TCR breadth and depth may have underestimated total T cell responses. Individuals receiving vaccine had higher spike-specific TCR breadth than placebo recipients did.

Treatment here: roughly 19 received Ad26.COV2.S at low or high dose, single or two shots; about five received placebo; per-sample allocation not given. The investigators took samples on day 63 after the first vaccine or placebo injection. Expression of Wuhan-strain SARS-CoV-2 spike came from the Ad26 vector that formed the vaccine. Clones were sequenced by immunoSEQ multiplex PCR, and TCRdb holds only the in-frame ones, with some missing. Of 200,000 to 300,000 clones listed, roughly nine tenths were seen once; the top ten hold nearly 3%. This TCR was sampled from a person between 18 and 65 years old who received the Ad26.COV2.S COVID-19 vaccine or a placebo. The input for sequencing was peripheral blood, taken in a trial of Ad26.COV2.S vaccine versus placebo. This sequence joins TRBV5-1 and TRBJ2-5; TRBD2 matches 12 bases. The CDR3 spells CASGTSGGKETQYF. The CDR3, as DNA: TGCGCCAGCGGTACTAGCGGGGGGAAAGAGACCCAGTACTTC.